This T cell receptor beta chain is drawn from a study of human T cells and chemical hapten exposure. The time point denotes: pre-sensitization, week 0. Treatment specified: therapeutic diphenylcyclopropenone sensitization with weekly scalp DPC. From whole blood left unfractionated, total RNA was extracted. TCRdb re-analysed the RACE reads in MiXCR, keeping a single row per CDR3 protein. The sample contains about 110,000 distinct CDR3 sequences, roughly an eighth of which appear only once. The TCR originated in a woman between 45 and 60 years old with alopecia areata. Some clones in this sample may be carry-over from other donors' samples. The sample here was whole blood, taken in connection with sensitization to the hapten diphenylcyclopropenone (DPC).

In nucleotides, the CDR3 is TGCGCCAGCAGCTTGGCCCGGGCTCAAGGAGGGACCCAGTACTTC. Translation: CASSLARAQGGTQYF. The chain recombines TRBV5-1 with TRBJ2-5; a weak D match, TRBD2 (5 bases). The CDR3 contains 15 residues. Germline V gives CDR1 SGHRS, CDR2 YFSETQ. The V end lost 0 bases, the J end lost 7 bases, and 16 bases lay between the germline ends. The whole variable domain, remainder taken from reference TRBV5-1 and TRBJ2-5, is KAGVTQTPRYLIKTRGQQVTLSCSPISGHRSVSWYQQTPGQGLQFLFEYFSETQRNKGNFPGRFSGRQFSNSRSEMNVSTLELGDSALYLCASSLARAQGGTQYFGPGTRLLVL.